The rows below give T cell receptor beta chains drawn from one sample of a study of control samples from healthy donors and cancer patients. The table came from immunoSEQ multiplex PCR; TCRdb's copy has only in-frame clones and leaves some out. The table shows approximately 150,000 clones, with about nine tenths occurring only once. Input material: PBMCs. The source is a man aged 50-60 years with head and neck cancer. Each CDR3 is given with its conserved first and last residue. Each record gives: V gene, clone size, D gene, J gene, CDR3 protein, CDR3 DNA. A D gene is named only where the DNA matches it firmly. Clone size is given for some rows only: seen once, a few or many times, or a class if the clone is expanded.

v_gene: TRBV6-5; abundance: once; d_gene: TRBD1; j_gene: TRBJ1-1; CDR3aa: CASSPTGGITEAFF; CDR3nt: TGTGCCAGCAGTCCGACAGGGGGGATCACTGAAGCTTTCTTT
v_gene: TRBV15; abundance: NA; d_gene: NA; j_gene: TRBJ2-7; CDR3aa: CATAPPYSYEQYF; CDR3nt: TGTGCCACCGCTCCCCCCTACTCCTACGAGCAGTACTTC
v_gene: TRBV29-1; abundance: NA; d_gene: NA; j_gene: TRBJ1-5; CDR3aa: CSVVVDGQYSNQPQHF; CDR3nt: TGCAGCGTTGTTGTGGACGGACAGTATAGCAATCAGCCCCAGCATTTT
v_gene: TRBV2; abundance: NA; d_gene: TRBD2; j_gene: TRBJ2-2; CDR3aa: CASRDRFRGTSGGFPGELFF; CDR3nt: TGTGCCAGCAGAGATCGTTTTCGGGGTACTAGCGGGGGTTTCCCCGGGGAGCTGTTTTTT
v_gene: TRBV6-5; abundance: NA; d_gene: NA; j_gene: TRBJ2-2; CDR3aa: CASTPNTRELFF; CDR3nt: TGTGCCAGCACCCCGAACACGAGGGAGCTGTTTTTT
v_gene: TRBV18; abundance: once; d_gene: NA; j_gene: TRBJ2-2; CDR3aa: CASSLGRPTGELFF; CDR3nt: TGTGCCAGCTCCCTCGGGAGACCCACCGGGGAGCTGTTTTTT
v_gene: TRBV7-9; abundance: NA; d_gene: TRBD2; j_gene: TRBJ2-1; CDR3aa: CASSAAGTSGSGSYNEQFF; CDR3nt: TGTGCCAGCAGCGCGGCAGGGACTAGCGGGTCCGGCTCCTACAATGAGCAGTTCTTC
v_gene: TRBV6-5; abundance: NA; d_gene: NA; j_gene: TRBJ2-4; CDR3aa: CASSYGPNRELNIQYF; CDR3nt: TGTGCCAGCAGTTATGGCCCGAACAGGGAGTTGAACATTCAGTACTTC
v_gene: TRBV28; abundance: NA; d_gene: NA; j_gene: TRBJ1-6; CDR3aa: CASSFAGYNSPLHF; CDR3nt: TGTGCCAGCAGTTTCGCAGGGTATAATTCACCCCTCCACTTT
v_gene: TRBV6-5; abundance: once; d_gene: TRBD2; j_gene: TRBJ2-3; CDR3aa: CASRREVNTDTQYF; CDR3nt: TGTGCCAGCAGGCGGGAGGTTAACACAGATACGCAGTATTTT
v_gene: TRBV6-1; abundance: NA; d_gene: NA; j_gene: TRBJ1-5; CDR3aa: CASSEAGDQPQHF; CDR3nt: TGTGCCAGCAGTGAAGCCGGGGATCAGCCCCAGCATTTT
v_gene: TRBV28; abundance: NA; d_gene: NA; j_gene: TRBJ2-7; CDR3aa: CASSLLSAGAYEQYF; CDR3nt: TGTGCCAGCAGTTTACTGTCAGCAGGGGCCTACGAGCAGTACTTC
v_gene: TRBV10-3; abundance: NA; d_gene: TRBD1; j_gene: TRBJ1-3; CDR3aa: CAIRRGTGVTGNTIYF; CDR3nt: TGTGCCATCAGGAGGGGGACAGGGGTTACTGGAAACACCATATATTTT
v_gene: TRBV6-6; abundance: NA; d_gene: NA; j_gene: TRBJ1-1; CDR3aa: CASSYGQPSTEAFF; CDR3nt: TGTGCCAGCAGTTACGGCCAGCCTAGCACTGAAGCTTTCTTT
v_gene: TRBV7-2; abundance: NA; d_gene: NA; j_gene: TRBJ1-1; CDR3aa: CASSLRPLNTEAFF; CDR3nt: TGTGCCAGCAGCTTAAGGCCCTTGAACACTGAAGCTTTCTTT
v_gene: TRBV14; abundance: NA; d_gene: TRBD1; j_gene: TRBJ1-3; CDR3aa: CASSQEQGVFGNTIYF; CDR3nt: TGTGCCAGCAGCCAAGAACAGGGGGTTTTCGGAAACACCATATATTTT
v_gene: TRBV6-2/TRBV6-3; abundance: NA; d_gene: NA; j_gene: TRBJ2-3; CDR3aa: CASSFSPLARMEDTQYF; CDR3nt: TGTGCCAGCAGTTTCTCCCCCCTAGCGAGAATGGAAGATACGCAGTATTTT
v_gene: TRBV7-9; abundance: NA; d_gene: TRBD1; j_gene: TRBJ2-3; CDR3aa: CASSLAKGAIPGDTQYF; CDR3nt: TGTGCCAGCAGCTTAGCGAAGGGGGCTATCCCTGGGGATACGCAGTATTTT
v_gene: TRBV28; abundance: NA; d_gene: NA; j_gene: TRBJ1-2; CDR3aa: CASSPTVDYGYTF; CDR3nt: TGTGCCAGCAGCCCGACAGTAGACTATGGCTACACCTTC
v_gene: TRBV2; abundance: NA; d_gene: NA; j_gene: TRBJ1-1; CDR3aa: CASAPVMNTEAFF; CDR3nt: TGTGCCAGCGCCCCAGTAATGAACACTGAAGCTTTCTTT
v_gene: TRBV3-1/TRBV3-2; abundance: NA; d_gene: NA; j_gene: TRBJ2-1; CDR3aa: CASSQDRPDEQFF; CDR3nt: TGTGCCAGCAGCCAAGATCGACCCGATGAGCAGTTCTTC
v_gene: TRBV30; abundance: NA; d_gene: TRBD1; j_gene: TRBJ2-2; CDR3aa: CAQEGASGELFF; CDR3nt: TGTGCCCAAGAGGGGGCCTCCGGGGAGCTGTTTTTT
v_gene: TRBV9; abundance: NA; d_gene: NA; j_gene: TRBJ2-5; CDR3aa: CASTPEMGAETQYF; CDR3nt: TGTGCCAGCACCCCCGAGATGGGGGCAGAGACCCAGTACTTC
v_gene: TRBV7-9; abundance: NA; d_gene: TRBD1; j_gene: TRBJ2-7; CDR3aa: CASSPRGFVGTGGYEQYF; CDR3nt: TGTGCCAGCAGCCCCAGGGGATTCGTGGGGACAGGGGGCTACGAGCAGTACTTC
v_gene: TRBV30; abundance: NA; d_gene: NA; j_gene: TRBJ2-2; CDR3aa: CAWSRAGELFF; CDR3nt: TGTGCCTGGTCTAGAGCCGGGGAGCTGTTTTTT
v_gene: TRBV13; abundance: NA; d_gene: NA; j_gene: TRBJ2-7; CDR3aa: CASSLEGSYEQYF; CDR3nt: TGTGCCAGCAGCTTAGAGGGATCCTACGAGCAGTACTTC
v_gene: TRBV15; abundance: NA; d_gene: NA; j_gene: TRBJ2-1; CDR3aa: CATSLKGNNEQFF; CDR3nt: TGTGCCACCAGCTTGAAGGGTAACAATGAGCAGTTCTTC
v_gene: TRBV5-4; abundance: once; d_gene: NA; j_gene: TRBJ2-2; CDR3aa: CASSLLTANTGELFF; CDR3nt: TGTGCCAGCAGCTTGCTGACAGCGAACACCGGGGAGCTGTTTTTT
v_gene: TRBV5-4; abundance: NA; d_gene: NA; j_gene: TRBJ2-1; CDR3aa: CASSLSGAYNEQFF; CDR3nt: TGTGCCAGCAGCTTGTCCGGTGCCTACAATGAGCAGTTCTTC
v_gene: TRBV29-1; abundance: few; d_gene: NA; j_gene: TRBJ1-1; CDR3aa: CSVPGGQGNTEAFF; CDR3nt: TGCAGCGTCCCAGGCGGGCAGGGCAACACTGAAGCTTTCTTT
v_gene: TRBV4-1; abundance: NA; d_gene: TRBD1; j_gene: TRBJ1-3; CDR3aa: CASSQEVWTGRGGNTIYF; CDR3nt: TGCGCCAGCAGCCAAGAGGTGTGGACAGGGAGAGGTGGAAACACCATATATTTT
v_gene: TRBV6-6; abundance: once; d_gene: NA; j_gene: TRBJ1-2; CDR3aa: CASSPDLGGGGYTF; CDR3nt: TGTGCCAGCAGTCCCGATTTGGGGGGAGGGGGCTACACCTTC
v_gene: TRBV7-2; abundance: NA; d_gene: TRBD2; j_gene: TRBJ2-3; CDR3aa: CASSYRLREGPRTQYF; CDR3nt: TGTGCCAGCAGCTACAGACTCCGGGAGGGCCCGAGGACGCAGTATTTT
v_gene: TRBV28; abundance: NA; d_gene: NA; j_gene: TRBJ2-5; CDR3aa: CATDRNVGTQYF; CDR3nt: TGTGCCACCGACAGGAACGTAGGGACCCAGTACTTC
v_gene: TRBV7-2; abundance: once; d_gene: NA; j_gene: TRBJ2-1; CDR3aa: CASSLARDSRGFF; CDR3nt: TGTGCCAGCAGCTTAGCGCGGGACTCGAGGGGGTTCTTC